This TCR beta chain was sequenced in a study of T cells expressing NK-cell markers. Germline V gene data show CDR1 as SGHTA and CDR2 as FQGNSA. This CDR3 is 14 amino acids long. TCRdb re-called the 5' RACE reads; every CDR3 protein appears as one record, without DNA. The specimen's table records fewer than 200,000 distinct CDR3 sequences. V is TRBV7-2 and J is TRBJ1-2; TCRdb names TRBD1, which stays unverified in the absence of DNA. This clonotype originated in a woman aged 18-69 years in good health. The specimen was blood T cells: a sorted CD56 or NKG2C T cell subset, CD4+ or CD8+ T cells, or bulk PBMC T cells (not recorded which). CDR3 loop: CASSLSGTLNGYTF. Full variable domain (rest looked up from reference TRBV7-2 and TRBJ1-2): GAGVSQSPSNKVTEKGKDVELRCDPISGHTALYWYRQSLGQGLEFLIYFQGNSAPDKSGLPSDRFSAERTGGSVSTLTIQRTQQEDSAVYLCASSLSGTLNGYTFGSGTRLTVV.